The clone carrying this T cell receptor (beta chain) was counted at least ten times. Its specificity is unknown. Each donor gave 9.5 to 10 milliliters of peripheral blood. The entry originates in a study of blood T cells in healthy people across ages. Study conclusions and caveats: Estimates based on one million T cells were treated as lower bounds.

The CDR3 is made up of 15 amino acids. Germline lookup yields CDR1 SQVTM and CDR2 ANQGSEA. Trimming took 0 bases from V and 7 from J, leaving 16 bases between them. Next came a second PCR, run for about 7 to 11 cycles, which used a sample-barcoded 5' primer along with a J-beta primer mix. A template-switch adaptor containing 12 random nucleotides labeled each cDNA molecule. TCRdb itself ran the 5' RACE reads through MiXCR, one entry per CDR3 protein. Here the sample spans 550,000 to 750,000 distinct CDR3 sequences, around 21% being singletons. This receptor was identified in a man aged 65 to 85 in good health. Source material: blood. V is TRBV29-1 and J is TRBJ2-1; D may be TRBD1 (5 bases). The CDR3 region is CSVEDLPNRRNEQFF. The CDR3 nucleotides are TGCAGCGTTGAAGATCTTCCGAACAGGCGGAATGAGCAGTTCTTC.